These T cell receptor beta chains were read from a single sample in a study of sequential checkpoint blockade in melanoma. Some clones are missing from TCRdb's copy, which holds only in-frame ones; the method was immunoSEQ multiplex PCR. The sample contains 40,000 or so clones, roughly 85% of which appear only once. The sample in question was CD8+ T cells sorted from blood (inferred from file names), obtained from a patient given nivolumab and ipilimumab in sequence. Source of these receptors: a human donor with melanoma. CDR3s include the opening cysteine and the closing phenylalanine or tryptophan. The D gene is left open where the match is weak. Clone size is not always given. Where it is, it says once, few, many or a class for expanded clones.

TRBV9	TRBD2	16	once	TRBJ2-1	CASSVRERGHYNEQFF	TGTGCCAGCAGCGTAAGGGAGCGGGGGCACTACAATGAGCAGTTCTTC
TRBV5-5	-	15	-	TRBJ1-5	CASSLAGNPDQPQHF	TGTGCCAGCAGCTTGGCGGGGAATCCTGATCAGCCCCAGCATTTT
TRBV4-2	TRBD2	15	-	TRBJ2-5	CASSRSPGLGETQYF	TGTGCCAGCAGTCGCAGCCCGGGACTAGGAGAGACCCAGTACTTC
TRBV11-2	TRBD2	17	few	TRBJ2-5	CASSFAGGPQHQETQYF	TGTGCCAGCAGCTTTGCGGGAGGCCCCCAACACCAAGAGACCCAGTACTTC
TRBV15	-	14	-	TRBJ2-5	CATSRPPQGETQYF	TGTGCCACCAGCAGACCCCCACAGGGAGAGACCCAGTACTTC
TRBV11-3	-	16	-	TRBJ2-3	CASSFPLASRTDTQYF	TGTGCCAGCAGCTTCCCCCTAGCGTCTCGCACAGATACGCAGTATTTT
TRBV6-6	-	12	-	TRBJ2-7	CASSYDSYEQYF	TGTGCCAGCAGTTATGACAGCTACGAGCAGTACTTC
TRBV7-3	-	15	medium-sized	TRBJ2-2	CASSLLQGKSGELFF	TGTGCCAGCAGCTTATTGCAGGGCAAGTCCGGGGAGCTGTTTTTT
TRBV4-1	TRBD2	14	-	TRBJ2-1	CASQTLAGDHEQFF	TGCGCCAGCCAGACCCTAGCGGGAGACCATGAGCAGTTCTTC
TRBV7-8	-	14	-	TRBJ2-7	CASSRPSVTNEQYF	TGTGCCAGCAGCCGACCTAGCGTTACTAACGAGCAGTACTTC
TRBV13	TRBD1	15	-	TRBJ1-1	CASSLDPTGRTEAFF	TGTGCCAGCAGCTTAGACCCGACAGGGAGAACTGAAGCTTTCTTT
TRBV5-1	TRBD1	17	-	TRBJ2-1	CASSLAVGTAIYNEQFF	TGCGCCAGCAGCTTGGCCGTAGGGACAGCAATATACAATGAGCAGTTCTTC
TRBV30	-	14	once	TRBJ2-2	CAWSGLARTGELFF	TGTGCCTGGAGTGGGCTAGCGCGAACCGGGGAGCTGTTTTTT
TRBV5-1	TRBD1	15	-	TRBJ2-3	CASSFGTGLADTQYF	TGCGCCAGCAGCTTCGGGACAGGGCTCGCAGATACGCAGTATTTT
TRBV7-9	-	14	-	TRBJ1-2	CASSLVAGALGYTF	TGTGCCAGCAGCTTAGTCGCGGGGGCCCTTGGCTACACCTTC
TRBV10-2	-	15	-	TRBJ1-5	CASSEPETSNQPQHF	TGCGCCAGCAGTGAGCCGGAGACTAGCAATCAGCCCCAGCATTTT
TRBV19	TRBD2	17	few	TRBJ2-2	CASSISSAGALTGELFF	TGTGCCAGTAGTATATCGTCCGCGGGAGCCCTCACCGGGGAGCTGTTTTTT
TRBV7-9	TRBD1	15	-	TRBJ2-1	CASSLEGQLYNEQFF	TGTGCCAGCAGCTTAGAGGGACAGCTCTACAATGAGCAGTTCTTC
TRBV7-9	-	13	-	TRBJ2-1	CASSLPLVREQFF	TGTGCCAGCAGCCTACCCCTAGTACGTGAGCAGTTCTTC
TRBV6-6	TRBD2	14	-	TRBJ2-3	CASSLLASTDTQYF	TGTGCCAGCAGCCTACTAGCGAGCACAGATACGCAGTATTTT
TRBV27	-	16	-	TRBJ2-1	CASSFVGSSSYNEQFF	TGTGCCAGCAGTTTTGTCGGGTCGAGCTCCTACAATGAGCAGTTCTTC
TRBV19	TRBD1	15	-	TRBJ1-1	CASSVLGQGVTEAFF	TGTGCCAGTAGTGTCCTAGGACAGGGGGTCACTGAAGCTTTCTTT
TRBV29-1	TRBD1	12	-	TRBJ1-4	CSVRGGVEKLFF	TGCAGCGTTCGAGGGGGCGTTGAAAAACTGTTTTTT
TRBV7-3	TRBD2	13	-	TRBJ2-5	CASSAGLEETQYF	TGTGCCAGCAGCGCGGGACTAGAAGAGACCCAGTACTTC
TRBV9	-	16	-	TRBJ2-5	CASSPRGGGLGETQYF	TGTGCCAGCAGCCCAAGGGGAGGGGGGCTTGGAGAGACCCAGTACTTC
TRBV5-1	TRBD1	15	-	TRBJ2-7	CASSLSGQGSYEQYF	TGCGCCAGCAGCTTGTCGGGACAGGGCTCCTACGAGCAGTACTTC
TRBV19	TRBD1	16	few	TRBJ1-5	CASGQGIGLVNQPQHF	TGTGCCAGTGGACAGGGGATAGGATTAGTTAATCAGCCCCAGCATTTT
TRBV28	TRBD1	14	once	TRBJ2-7	CASAPGTGSYEQYF	TGTGCCAGCGCCCCGGGGACAGGCTCCTACGAGCAGTACTTC
TRBV9	-	15	-	TRBJ1-2	CASSVVPGHQGGYTF	TGTGCCAGCAGCGTAGTACCGGGCCACCAGGGAGGCTACACCTTC
TRBV2	TRBD2	16	-	TRBJ2-2	CASSWTSGSSTGELFF	TGTGCCAGCAGTTGGACTAGCGGGAGTAGCACCGGGGAGCTGTTTTTT
TRBV29-1	-	13	-	TRBJ2-3	CSVEGESTDTQYF	TGCAGCGTTGAAGGGGAGTCCACAGATACGCAGTATTTT
TRBV19	TRBD1	14	few	TRBJ2-7	CASSAGTGSYEQYF	TGTGCCAGTAGTGCCGGGACAGGGTCCTACGAGCAGTACTTC
TRBV5-1	TRBD2	16	-	TRBJ2-1	CASSLAGGSSYNEQFF	TGCGCCAGCAGCTTAGCGGGAGGGAGCTCCTACAATGAGCAGTTCTTC
TRBV6-5	TRBD1	14	-	TRBJ1-1	CASSYNTGGTEAFF	TGTGCCAGCAGTTACAATACAGGGGGCACTGAAGCTTTCTTT
TRBV30	-	16	-	TRBJ1-2	CAWSAMPDRWDYGYTF	TGTGCCTGGAGTGCCATGCCGGACAGATGGGACTATGGCTACACCTTC
TRBV28	-	15	-	TRBJ1-1	CASSLAYNSYTEAFF	TGTGCCAGCAGTTTAGCTTACAACAGCTACACTGAAGCTTTCTTT
TRBV2	TRBD2	17	once	TRBJ2-5	CASSGRLAGGPGETQYF	TGTGCCAGCAGTGGAAGACTAGCGGGAGGGCCCGGAGAGACCCAGTACTTC
TRBV19	TRBD2	17	-	TRBJ2-5	CASSIDSSGTSGETQYF	TGTGCCAGTAGTATAGACTCCTCCGGGACTAGCGGGGAGACCCAGTACTTC
TRBV5-1	TRBD1	17	large	TRBJ2-2	CASSLVRTGGNTGELFF	TGCGCCAGCAGCTTGGTGAGGACAGGGGGAAATACCGGGGAGCTGTTTTTT
TRBV9	-	14	-	TRBJ2-5	CASSVDGGSPGQYF	TGTGCCAGCAGCGTAGATGGAGGTTCCCCGGGCCAGTACTTC
TRBV27	-	14	once	TRBJ1-1	CASSYPGGSTEAFF	TGTGCCAGCAGTTACCCGGGAGGGAGCACTGAAGCTTTCTTT
TRBV9	TRBD1	14	-	TRBJ2-4	CASSTGTGRHIQYF	TGTGCCAGCAGCACAGGGACAGGGCGGCACATTCAGTACTTC
TRBV6-4	-	16	-	TRBJ2-3	CASSDEIADSTDTQYF	TGTGCCAGCAGTGACGAGATAGCGGATAGCACAGATACGCAGTATTTT
TRBV27	TRBD2	16	-	TRBJ2-7	CASSSLLAARSYEQYF	TGTGCCAGCAGTTCACTACTAGCGGCCCGATCCTACGAGCAGTACTTC
TRBV7-9	TRBD1	12	-	TRBJ2-1	CASSPQGNEQFF	TGTGCCAGCAGCCCACAGGGGAATGAGCAGTTCTTC